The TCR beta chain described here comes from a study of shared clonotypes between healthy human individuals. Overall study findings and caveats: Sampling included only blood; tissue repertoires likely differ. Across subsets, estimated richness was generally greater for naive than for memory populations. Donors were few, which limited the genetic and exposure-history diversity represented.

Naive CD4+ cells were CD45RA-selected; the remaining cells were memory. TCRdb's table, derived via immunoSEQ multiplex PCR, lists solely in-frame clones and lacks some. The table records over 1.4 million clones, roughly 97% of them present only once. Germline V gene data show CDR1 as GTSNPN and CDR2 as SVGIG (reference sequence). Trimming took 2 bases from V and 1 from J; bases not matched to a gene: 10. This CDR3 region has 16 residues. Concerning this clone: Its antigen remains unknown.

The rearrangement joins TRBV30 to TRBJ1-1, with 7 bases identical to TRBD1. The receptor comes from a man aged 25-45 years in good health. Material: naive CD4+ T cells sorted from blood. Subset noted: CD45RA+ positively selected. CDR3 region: CAWSPRGGRRNTEAFF. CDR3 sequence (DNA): TGTGCCTGGAGTCCCCGAGGGGGCAGGCGGAACACTGAAGCTTTCTTT. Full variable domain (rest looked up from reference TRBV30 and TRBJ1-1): SQTIHQWPATLVQPVGSPLSLECTVEGTSNPNLYWYRQAAGRGLQLLFYSVGIGQISSEVPQNLSASRPQDRQFILSSKKLLLSDSGFYLCAWSPRGGRRNTEAFFGQGTRLTVV.